Presented here are 22 T cell receptor beta chains from one specimen sequenced in a study of cytomegalovirus exposure and HLA in healthy donors. Researchers ran the PCR with 60 Vbeta and 13 Jbeta primers. Using immunoSEQ multiplex PCR, the repertoire was profiled, and TCRdb retains in-frame clones only, with some absent. Seen here are a few hundred thousand clones, just under 85% observed once, and the top ten hold roughly 2%. Sequencing was carried out using PBMCs. All receptors derive from a woman in her forties in good health and CMV-seropositive.

This clone was seen more than once but under ten times. V is TRBV11-2 and J is TRBJ1-3; perhaps TRBD1 as D (5 bases). CDR3 length: 15 amino acids. Germline V lookup: CDR1 SGHAT, CDR2 FQNNGV. V lost 5 bases, J lost 1 base, and 12 bases lay in between. CDR3 residues: CASSLARGSGNTIYF. The CDR3 DNA reads TGTGCCAGCAGCCTCGCCCGGGGGTCTGGAAACACCATATATTTT.

The chain joins TRBV11-3 to TRBJ2-7; 7 nucleotides agree with TRBD1. CDR3 length: 13 amino acids. The V segment lost 5 bases and the J segment 7 bases; nucleotides outside the gene matches: 8. Germline CDR1 SGHNT, CDR2 YENEEA. Here the CDR3 DNA reads TGTGCCAGCAGCCAGACAGGGTTGGGGGAGCAGTACTTC. It encodes CASSQTGLGEQYF.

This sequence joins TRBV5-1 and TRBJ2-1; D may be TRBD2 (6 bases). The CDR3 extends over 15 amino acids. Trimming cost V 4 bases and J 6 bases, with 17 bases left between them. Germline assignment: CDR1 SGHRS and CDR2 YFSETQ. CDR3 amino acids: CASSTLGLAINEQFF. DNA for the CDR3: TGCGCCAGCAGCACCCTGGGGCTAGCGATCAATGAGCAGTTCTTC.

The gene calls are TRBV27 and TRBJ1-5; TRBD1 agrees at 11 bases. Germline loops: CDR1 MNHEY, CDR2 SMNVEV (reference sequence). The CDR3 is 17 amino acids. V trimming: 4 bases; J trimming: 0 bases; junction bases outside the gene matches: 5. CDR3 residues: CASSSGQGAYSNQPQHF. Written as DNA, the CDR3 is TGTGCCAGCAGTTCCGGACAGGGGGCATATAGCAATCAGCCCCAGCATTTT.

The chain carries TRBV7-8 and TRBJ1-1, with D uncertain. V lost 1 base to trimming and J lost 3 bases, with 12 bases between them. The CDR3 is 15 residues long. CDR1 and CDR2 (germline): SGHVS, FQNEAQ. The CDR3 sequence is CASSLEGGRDTEAFF. The CDR3 DNA reads as TGTGCCAGCAGCTTAGAGGGAGGGAGGGACACTGAAGCTTTCTTT.

The rearrangement links TRBV7-2 to TRBJ2-2; a weak D match, TRBD2 (6 bases). V lost 3 bases to trimming and J lost 6 bases, with 14 bases between them. Germline CDR1 SGHTA, CDR2 FQGNSA. The CDR3 sequence is 15 residues long. The chain's CDR3 is CASSLPRLEAGELFF. The CDR3 DNA is TGTGCCAGCAGCTTGCCCCGACTAGAAGCCGGGGAGCTGTTTTTT.

This sequence joins TRBV23-1 and TRBJ1-2; 10 bases map to TRBD1. TRBV23-1 is an open reading frame whose function is uncertain. The CDR3 covers 15 residues. The V and J ends lost 6 bases and 5 bases, in that order; junction bases with no gene match: 9. The CDR3 sequence is CASSPSPGQGYGYTF. The CDR3 DNA reads as TGCGCCAGCAGCCCGTCCCCGGGACAGGGGTATGGCTACACCTTC.

The genes are TRBV9 and TRBJ2-2; 9 nucleotides agree with TRBD2. J lost 4 bases, V lost 2 bases, and 3 bases had no gene match. Germline V CDR1 and CDR2: SGDLS, YYNGEE. This CDR3 comprises 15 residues. The CDR3 coding sequence is TGTGCCAGCAGCGTTAGCGGGAGAATCACCGGGGAGCTGTTTTTT. Translation: CASSVSGRITGELFF.

The chain links TRBV5-1 to TRBJ2-3; D is possibly TRBD2 (6 bases). The germline V gene has CDR1 SGHRS and CDR2 YFSETQ. Trimming removed 4 bases at V and 0 bases at J, with 15 bases between. CDR3 length equals 16 residues. The CDR3 reads CASSPRWSGSTDTQYF. The CDR3 DNA sequence: TGCGCCAGCAGCCCCCGGTGGAGCGGGAGCACAGATACGCAGTATTTT.

This chain uses TRBV4-1 with TRBJ2-2; 10 bases map to TRBD2. The CDR3 is 16 amino acids. Germline CDR1 MGHRA, CDR2 YSYEKL. The trim removed 2 bases at V and 5 bases at J, leaving 5 bases unmatched. The CDR3 spells CASSQTASGGTGELFF. The DNA of the CDR3 is TGCGCCAGCAGCCAAACGGCTAGCGGGGGTACCGGGGAGCTGTTTTTT.

The chain joins TRBV28 to TRBJ1-6; D might be TRBD1 (6 bases). CDR1 is MDHEN and CDR2 is SYDVKM in the germline V gene. The CDR3 is 16 residues long. V lost 6 bases and J lost 19, with 31 bases in between. The CDR3 DNA follows: TGTGCCAGCAGCCTGTCCCCGACAGGCCTGTTTACCCAGGGACACTTT. Translating it yields CASSLSPTGLFTQGHF.

V gene TRBV6-5 combines with J gene TRBJ1-1, with 9 bases matching TRBD1. This CDR3 has 15 amino acids. Germline CDR1 reads MNHEY; CDR2 reads SVGAGI. The V segment lost 1 base and the J segment 5 bases; nucleotides outside the gene matches: 5. The CDR3 coding sequence is TGTGCCAGCAGTTACTGGGGACAGGGTAATACTGAAGCTTTCTTT. This sequence encodes CASSYWGQGNTEAFF.

The rearrangement joins TRBV28 to TRBJ2-3; D uncertain. Germline CDR1 MDHEN, CDR2 SYDVKM. V lost 4 bases to trimming and J lost 4 bases, with 18 bases between them. The CDR3 covers 16 residues. The CDR3 DNA is TGTGCCAGCAGTTCCGCCAAGAGAGGTTTTTCAGATACGCAGTATTTT. As protein: CASSSAKRGFSDTQYF.

The chain links TRBV19 to TRBJ1-3, with TRBD1 matching 8 bases. The CDR3 is made up of 18 amino acids. V lost 3 bases and J lost 0; bases outside the gene matches: 10. Germline assignment: CDR1 LNHDA and CDR2 SQIVND (reference sequence). Written as DNA, the CDR3 is TGTGCCAGTAGTATCGGGGCAGGGGGCCTGAACTCTGGAAACACCATATATTTT. Protein: CASSIGAGGLNSGNTIYF.

The rearrangement uses TRBV27 and TRBJ1-1, with D uncertain. Germline V lookup: CDR1 MNHEY, CDR2 SMNVEV (reference sequence). The CDR3 has 14 residues. V was pared by 2 bases and J by 0 bases, with 7 bases between. CDR3 coding DNA: TGTGCCAGCAGTTTAGCAGCGATGAACACTGAAGCTTTCTTT. It yields the protein CASSLAAMNTEAFF.

This chain links TRBV5-5 with TRBJ1-3, with D unresolved. Per the germline V gene, CDR1 is SGHKS and CDR2 is YYEKEE (reference sequence). V lost 3 bases to trimming and J lost 4 bases, with 8 bases between them. This CDR3 is built from 13 residues. The DNA of the CDR3 is TGTGCCAGCAGCTCGGTCCCCGGAAACACCATATATTTT. This sequence encodes CASSSVPGNTIYF.

V and J are TRBV7-9 and TRBJ2-2, with TRBD2 matching over 15 bases. Germline lookup yields CDR1 SEHNR and CDR2 FQNEAQ (reference sequence). V lost 3 bases, J lost 1 base, and 6 bases stayed unmatched. This CDR3 spans 19 amino acids. CDR3 in amino acids: CASSFYGLAGGLNTGELFF. The CDR3 DNA is TGTGCCAGCAGCTTTTACGGACTAGCGGGAGGGTTGAACACCGGGGAGCTGTTTTTT.

This clone was observed once. V is TRBV4-1 and J is TRBJ1-1; D not resolved. V dropped 0 bases and J dropped 0 bases, with 8 bases sitting between them. CDR3 size: 15 residues. Germline V CDR1 and CDR2: MGHRA, YSYEKL. In DNA form, the CDR3 reads TGCGCCAGCAGCCAAGAGGCCAGAATGAACACTGAAGCTTTCTTT. Protein product: CASSQEARMNTEAFF.

As for this clone: At one of its ends the junction is not consistent with the germline gene, which may arise from a read error. The sample contains more than one DNA sequence encoding this CDR3. The chain carries TRBV2 and TRBJ1-1, with D tentatively TRBD1 (6 bases). Germline V gene lookup returns CDR1 SNHLY and CDR2 FYNNEI. The CDR3 has 14 residues. The chain's CDR3 is CASSEVTGRTEAFF. CDR3 bases: TGTGCCAGTAGTGAAGTCACAGGGCGAACTGAAGCTTTCTTT.

The chain links TRBV25-1 to TRBJ2-1, with D maybe TRBD2 (6 bases). Germline V lookup: CDR1 MGHDK, CDR2 SYGVNS. CDR3 length: 18 residues. Trimming left V 0 bases short and J 5 bases short, with 20 bases between. The CDR3 sequence: CASSEYLPGRGLHNEQFF. DNA for the CDR3: TGTGCCAGCAGTGAATATCTCCCAGGGCGGGGTCTTCACAATGAGCAGTTCTTC.

The J gene is TRBJ1-2, the V gene TRBV7-3; TRBD1 agrees at 11 bases. This CDR3 spans 15 amino acids. The V segment lost 5 bases and the J segment 5 bases; nucleotides outside the gene matches: 7. Per germline, CDR1 SGHTA and CDR2 FQGTGA. CDR3 region: CASSPGQGAIYGYTF. The CDR3 nucleotides read TGTGCCAGCAGCCCCGGACAGGGGGCAATATATGGCTACACCTTC. The full variable domain, its missing parts supplied by reference TRBV7-3 and TRBJ1-2, is GAGVSQTPSNKVTEKGKYVELRCDPISGHTALYWYRQSLGQGPEFLIYFQGTGAADDSGLPNDRFFAVRPEGSVSTLKIQRTERGDSAVYLCASSPGQGAIYGYTFGSGTRLTVV.

The chain recombines TRBV4-3 with TRBJ2-7; 7 bases fit TRBD1. The germline V gene encodes CDR1 LGHNA and CDR2 YSLEER. CDR3 length equals 16 residues. Losses at the gene ends were 2 bases for V and 0 bases for J; bases not matched to a gene: 7. CDR3 DNA: TGCGCCAGCAGCCAAAGGGGGACAGTTGGCTCCTACGAGCAGTACTTC. This codes for CASSQRGTVGSYEQYF.